Below are 3 T cell receptor beta chains sequenced from a single sample in a study of cytomegalovirus exposure and HLA in healthy donors. PCR amplification relied on 60 Vbeta primers (plus 13 Jbeta primers). Libraries were prepared by immunoSEQ multiplex PCR; TCRdb keeps only in-frame clonotypes and omits some of them. This sample has 90,000 to 150,000 clones, with roughly 87% found just once. The sequencing sample was made of PBMCs. Source of these receptors: a young woman in good health and CMV-seronegative.

Turning to this clone: The germline gene is not matched at one end of the junction; a read error may be the cause. The chain recombines TRBV7-9 with TRBJ2-7, with D possibly matching TRBD1 (5 bases). CDR3 length: 14 residues. Looked up from germline, CDR1 is SEHNR and CDR2 is FQNEAQ (reference sequence). The chain's CDR3 is CSSSHGTGNYEQYF. CDR3 coding DNA: TGTTCCAGCAGCCACGGAACAGGTAACTACGAGCAGTACTTC.

This clone has a handful of counts. This chain connects TRBV6-5 to TRBJ1-1; TRBD1 matches 8 bases. The V gene's germline CDR1 is MNHEY and CDR2 SVGAGI. This CDR3 comprises 15 residues. Trimming removed 5 bases from V and 3 bases from J; junction bases left unmatched: 8. The CDR3 DNA reads as TGTGCCAGCAGTCCTTCCCCGACAGGGGACACTGAAGCTTTCTTT. This sequence encodes CASSPSPTGDTEAFF.

The chain recombines TRBV29-1 with TRBJ1-1, with TRBD1 matching over 7 bases. The CDR3 is 13 residues long. V gave up 6 bases and J gave up 5 bases; unmatched junction bases: 9. Germline CDR1 is SQVTM and CDR2 is ANQGSEA. This CDR3 reads CSVGGQPRTEAFF. CDR3 bases: TGCAGCGTGGGGGGACAGCCAAGAACTGAAGCTTTCTTT.